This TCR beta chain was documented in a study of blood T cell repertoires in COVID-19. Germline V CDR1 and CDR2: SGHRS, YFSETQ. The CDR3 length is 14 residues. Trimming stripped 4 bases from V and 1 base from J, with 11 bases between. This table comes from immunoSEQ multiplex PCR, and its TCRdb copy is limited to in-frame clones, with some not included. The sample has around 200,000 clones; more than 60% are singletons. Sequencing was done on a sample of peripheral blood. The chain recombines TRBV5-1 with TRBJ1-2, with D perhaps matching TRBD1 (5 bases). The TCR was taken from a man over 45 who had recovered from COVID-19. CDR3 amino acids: CASSITQGNYGYTF. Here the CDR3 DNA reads TGCGCCAGCAGCATAACCCAGGGTAACTATGGCTACACCTTC.